The 18 T cell receptor beta chains below were found in one sample sequenced in a study of shared clonotypes between healthy human individuals. Generated by immunoSEQ multiplex PCR, the TCRdb table keeps only in-frame clones and is missing some. The profile shows 550,000 to 800,000 clones, roughly 91% of them singletons. Sequencing was performed on memory CD8+ T cells from PBMCs. Subset of the sample: CD45RO+ cells pooled with CCR7-negative TemRA cells. These receptors all come from a man aged 18 to 30 in good health. Some clones in this sample may be carry-over from other donors' samples.

This chain uses TRBV7-9 with TRBJ1-2; D unresolved. Trimming stripped 5 bases from V and 4 bases from J, with 8 bases between. The CDR3 sequence is 12 residues long. CDR1 and CDR2 from the germline V gene are SEHNR and FQNEAQ (reference sequence). Written as DNA, the CDR3 is TGTGCCAGCAGCATTGACACCTATGGCTACACCTTC. This encodes CASSIDTYGYTF.

For the CDR3, the DNA is TGTGCCAGCAGCCATTTGGGTGAAGAGACCCAGTACTTC. Translating gives CASSHLGEETQYF. This chain uses TRBV14 with TRBJ2-5, with D unresolved. The V gene lost 3 bases and the J gene lost 3 bases, with 8 bases spanning the gap. Germline V gene sequence: CDR1 SGHDN, CDR2 FVKESK. CDR3 length: 13 amino acids.

The chain combines TRBV9 with TRBJ2-7; D uncertain. The CDR3 spans 14 residues. Germline assignment: CDR1 SGDLS and CDR2 YYNGEE. V was shortened by 1 base and J by 5 bases, with 13 bases between the two germline ends. This chain's CDR3 is CASSVWPDVDEQYF. The CDR3 DNA follows: TGTGCCAGCAGCGTATGGCCCGATGTTGACGAGCAGTACTTC.

The chain employs TRBV4-2 and TRBJ2-7, with D uncertain. The length of the CDR3 is 12 residues. Trimming shortened V by 3 bases and J by 0 bases, and 3 bases separated the two germline ends. Looked up from germline, CDR1 is LGHNA and CDR2 is YNFKEQ. The CDR3: CASSQSSYEQYF. The CDR3 nucleotides are TGTGCCAGCAGCCAGAGCTCCTACGAGCAGTACTTC.

V usage is TRBV7-2 and J usage is TRBJ2-2; TRBD1 matches at 8 bases. This CDR3 spans 14 amino acids. The J segment lost 6 bases and the V segment lost 5 bases, leaving 5 bases of the junction unmatched. Germline V gene data show CDR1 as SGHTA and CDR2 as FQGNSA. The CDR3 is CASSMRTGPGELFF. CDR3 coding DNA: TGTGCCAGCAGCATGCGGACAGGGCCCGGGGAGCTGTTTTTT.

Concerning this clone: Other DNA sequences in this specimen translate into the identical CDR3. The chain has TRBV28 and TRBJ2-1; TRBD2 aligns across 12 bases. With 1 base clipped from V and 6 bases from J, the junction kept 4 bases outside the gene matches. The CDR3 length is 16 residues. Germline-derived CDR1 and CDR2 are MDHEN and SYDVKM. The CDR3 region is CASSLSSGRAFNEQFF. In DNA, the CDR3 is TGTGCCAGCAGTTTATCTAGCGGGAGGGCATTCAATGAGCAGTTCTTC.

This clone appeared a single time. The J gene is TRBJ1-2, the V gene TRBV19; 8 bases line up with TRBD1. This CDR3 contains 13 residues. The ends lost 6 bases at V and 5 bases at J; junction bases unmatched: 5. Germline CDR1 LNHDA, CDR2 SQIVND (reference sequence). As DNA, the CDR3 is TGTGCCAGTAGCCAGGGGGCCGGTTATGGCTACACCTTC. Protein: CASSQGAGYGYTF.

The chain links TRBV13 to TRBJ2-4; D possibly corresponds to TRBD2 (8 bases). Germline lookup yields CDR1 PRHDT and CDR2 FYEKMQ (reference sequence). This CDR3 has 16 amino acids. Between the trimmed V and J ends, which lost 8 bases and 5 bases, there was a span of 22 bases. As DNA, the CDR3 is TGTGCCAGCGGGTCGTCAGTCGGGAGGGGGCAAAACATTCAGTACTTC. Protein product: CASGSSVGRGQNIQYF.

In this sample, this clone turned up once. This chain uses TRBV7-2 with TRBJ2-7, with D unresolved. The V and J ends lost 5 bases and 0 bases respectively, with 11 bases between them. CDR1 and CDR2 (germline): SGHTA, FQGNSA. The CDR3 is made up of 14 amino acids. In DNA, the CDR3 is TGTGCCAGCAGCCAACCGCAGACCTCCTACGAGCAGTACTTC. This encodes CASSQPQTSYEQYF.

The gene calls are TRBV7-9 and TRBJ1-1; D is uncertain. The CDR3 runs 14 residues. Trimming pared 1 base from V and 1 base from J, leaving 7 bases between. The germline gives CDR1 SEHNR, CDR2 FQNEAQ (reference sequence). This chain's CDR3 is CASSLGLGNTEAFF. In DNA, the CDR3 is TGTGCCAGCAGCTTAGGTTTAGGGAACACTGAAGCTTTCTTT. The full variable domain, with the rest looked up from reference TRBV7-9 and TRBJ1-1, is DTGVSQNPRHKITKRGQNVTFRCDPISEHNRLYWYRQTLGQGPEFLTYFQNEAQLEKSRLLSDRFSAERPKGSFSTLEIQRTEQGDSAMYLCASSLGLGNTEAFFGQGTRLTVV.

This clone has just a few counts. This chain connects TRBV28 to TRBJ1-2; 8 bases agree with TRBD1. The CDR3 is 14 residues long. From germline, CDR1 is MDHEN and CDR2 SYDVKM. Trimming at V came to 5 bases and at J to 4 bases, leaving 6 bases not matched to a gene. The CDR3 region is CASSAGTGPYGYTF. The CDR3 DNA follows: TGTGCCAGCAGTGCCGGGACAGGACCCTATGGCTACACCTTC.

This chain joins TRBV7-9 and TRBJ2-1; possible D gene TRBD2, 5 bases. V shed 5 bases and J shed 7 bases, with 9 bases lying between them. The CDR3 extends over 12 amino acids. Germline V gene data show CDR1 as SEHNR and CDR2 as FQNEAQ (reference sequence). In DNA form, the CDR3 reads TGTGCCAGCAGCCCTGGAGGAAATGAGCAGTTCTTC. Protein: CASSPGGNEQFF. Looking up the rest from reference TRBV7-9 and TRBJ2-1 gives the full variable domain: DTGVSQNPRHKITKRGQNVTFRCDPISEHNRLYWYRQTLGQGPEFLTYFQNEAQLEKSRLLSDRFSAERPKGSFSTLEIQRTEQGDSAMYLCASSPGGNEQFFGPGTRLTVL.

This chain connects TRBV10-3 to TRBJ2-7; 8 bases match TRBD2. This CDR3 has 15 residues. Germline trimming cut 6 bases from V and 5 bases from J; bases unmatched to any gene: 12. Germline V lookup: CDR1 ENHRY, CDR2 SYGVKD. The DNA for the CDR3 is TGTGCCATCAGGAAGACAGCGGGAGCTTTCGACGAGCAGTACTTC. It is translated as CAIRKTAGAFDEQYF.

With regard to this clone: The sample holds other DNA sequences that translate to the same CDR3. This chain links TRBV27 with TRBJ2-5; no clear D gene. Germline CDR1 reads MNHEY; CDR2 reads SMNVEV (reference sequence). This CDR3 is 11 amino acids long. Trimming took off 3 bases at V and 5 bases at J, with 4 bases between the two ends. For the CDR3, the DNA is TGTGCCAGCAGTTTCCGTGAGACCCAGTACTTC. Translation gives CASSFRETQYF.

The chain uses TRBV4-1 and TRBJ1-5; 9 bases align to TRBD1. This CDR3 is built from 15 residues. V lost 1 base, J lost 7 bases, and 5 bases stayed unmatched. Germline-derived CDR1 and CDR2 are MGHRA and YSYEKL. The CDR3 coding sequence is TGCGCCAGCAGCCAAGGGACAGGGGCGTACCAGCCCCAGCATTTT. This gives the protein CASSQGTGAYQPQHF.

The rearrangement links TRBV7-3 to TRBJ2-4; 8 bases line up with TRBD2. Per the germline V gene, CDR1 is SGHTA and CDR2 is FQGTGA. CDR3 length: 20 residues. Trimming took 2 bases from V and 0 from J; bases not matched to a gene: 15. The CDR3 here is CASSLLGLAGGGLAKNIQYF. The CDR3 coding sequence is TGTGCCAGCAGCTTATTGGGGCTGGCGGGAGGAGGGCTAGCCAAAAACATTCAGTACTTC.

The genes are TRBV15 and TRBJ1-1; TRBD1 agrees at 7 bases. In germline, CDR1 is LNHNV, CDR2 YYDKDF (reference sequence). J lost 0 bases, V lost 4 bases, and 5 bases had no gene match. This CDR3 is 15 amino acids long. The chain's CDR3 is CATSMYRGVNTEAFF. In DNA form, the CDR3 reads TGTGCCACCAGCATGTACAGGGGAGTGAACACTGAAGCTTTCTTT.

The genes are TRBV30 and TRBJ1-2; tentatively, D is TRBD1 (6 bases). With 4 bases removed from V and 8 bases from J, the gap between germline ends came to 17 bases. The CDR3 runs 13 residues. The V gene's germline CDR1 is GTSNPN and CDR2 SVGIG (reference sequence). This chain's CDR3 is CAWTDGGLGGYTF. The CDR3 coding sequence is TGTGCCTGGACCGATGGGGGGCTCGGCGGCTACACCTTC.